These 8 T cell receptor beta chains came from one sample sequenced in a study of T cell clonality in common variable immunodeficiency. Findings and caveats of the study: Fewer deletions and N-nucleotide insertions were reportedly seen in common variable immunodeficiency TCR beta sequences.

Sequenced by immunoSEQ multiplex PCR; TCRdb stores in-frame clones only, minus some. The sample data list over 15,000 clones. For these receptors, no antigen is known. The sequenced sample consisted of peripheral blood mononuclear cells. The receptors shown here come from a human donor with common variable immunodeficiency.

Points on this clone: The read halts 3 residues ahead of the CDR3 end, with the missing end drawn from the germline J gene. The chain is built from TRBV2 and TRBJ2-5; 9 nucleotides line up with TRBD2. V was pared by 1 base and J by 3 bases, with 3 bases of the junction left unmatched. The germline gives CDR1 SNHLY, CDR2 FYNNEI. The CDR3 loop spans 15 amino acids. The CDR3 sequence: CASSEVLAGKETQYF. The CDR3 DNA, read in part, is TGTGCCAGCAGTGAAGTGCTAGCGGGGAAAGAGACC.

Comment on this clone: The read ends 3 residues shy of where the CDR3 ends; the end is completed using the germline J gene. V and J are TRBV5-1 and TRBJ2-2; 8 nucleotides align to TRBD1. J gave up 5 bases and V 4 bases, and 7 bases lay outside the gene matches. The CDR3 extends over 15 amino acids. CDR1 and CDR2 from the germline V gene are SGHRS and YFSETQ. CDR3 region: CASSTGTGVTGELFF. Partial CDR3 DNA: TGCGCCAGCAGCACCGGGACAGGTGTGACCGGGGAG.

Regarding this clone: The CDR3 is cut off 3 residues early in the read; its end comes from the germline J gene. This sequence joins TRBV12-3 or TRBV12-4 and TRBJ1-5; no firm D call. Trimming pared 3 bases from V and 1 base from J, leaving 10 bases between. The CDR3 has 15 residues. The CDR3: CASSFFGVSNQPQHF. The CDR3 bases that were read are TGTGCCAGCAGTTTTTTCGGGGTGAGCAATCAGCCC.

Points on this clone: The CDR3 end is not reached by the read, which stops 3 residues before it; the germline J gene fills it in. The rearrangement uses TRBV7-9 and TRBJ2-5; 11 bases match TRBD2. CDR1 SEHNR and CDR2 FQNEAQ come from the germline V gene (reference sequence). This CDR3 region has 14 residues. V lost 3 bases and J lost 5; bases outside the gene matches: 2. The CDR3 reads CASSFSGGAETQYF. The part of the CDR3 DNA that was read is TGTGCCAGCAGCTTTAGCGGGGGGGCGGAGACC.

With regard to this clone: The CDR3 goes on 3 residues after the read ends, and that part is filled in from the germline J gene. J is TRBJ2-6 and V is TRBV28; 7 nucleotides align to TRBD2. The V and J ends lost 3 bases and 1 base, in that order; junction bases with no gene match: 15. This CDR3 has 20 residues. The germline gives CDR1 MDHEN, CDR2 SYDVKM. The sequenced part of the CDR3 DNA is TGTGCCAGCAGTTTCCTAGCCTTTGGCGGGAGATTGTCTGGGGCCAACGTC. The encoded protein is CASSFLAFGGRLSGANV. The whole CDR3 sequence reads CASSFLAFGGRLSGANVLTF.

In regard to this clone: The CDR3 goes on 3 residues after the read ends, and that part is filled in from the germline J gene. V is TRBV11-2 and J is TRBJ2-5, with no clear D. Germline lookup yields CDR1 SGHAT and CDR2 FQNNGV. This CDR3 is built from 15 residues. V shed 2 bases and J shed 1 base, with 11 bases lying between them. This chain's CDR3 is CASSLLVSVQETQYF. CDR3 DNA, as far as it was read: TGTGCCAGCAGCTTATTGGTCAGTGTCCAAGAGACC.

On this clone itself: The sequence runs out 3 residues before the end of the CDR3; the remainder is reconstructed from the germline J gene. J is TRBJ1-4 and V is TRBV2; the match to TRBD1 covers 11 bases. The germline CDR1 and CDR2 sequences are SNHLY and FYNNEI. Trimming took 6 bases from V and 7 from J; bases not matched to a gene: 7. The CDR3 consists of 15 residues. The part of the CDR3 DNA that was read is TGTGCCAGCAGAGCCCTTGGGACAGGGGGTGAAAAA. Translation: CASRALGTGGEK. The whole CDR3 protein reads CASRALGTGGEKLFF.

As concerns this clone: The read ends 3 residues early relative to the CDR3; the germline J gene fills the gap. This chain connects TRBV14 to TRBJ2-2, with 10 nucleotides matching TRBD2. Germline assignment: CDR1 SGHDN and CDR2 FVKESK. This CDR3 spans 18 amino acids. The V segment lost 0 bases and the J segment 2 bases; nucleotides outside the gene matches: 6. CDR3 DNA, as far as it was read: TGTGCCAGCAGCCAAGAAATGGAACTAGCGGGAAACACCGGGGAG. It specifies CASSQEMELAGNTGE. The entire CDR3 reads CASSQEMELAGNTGELFF.